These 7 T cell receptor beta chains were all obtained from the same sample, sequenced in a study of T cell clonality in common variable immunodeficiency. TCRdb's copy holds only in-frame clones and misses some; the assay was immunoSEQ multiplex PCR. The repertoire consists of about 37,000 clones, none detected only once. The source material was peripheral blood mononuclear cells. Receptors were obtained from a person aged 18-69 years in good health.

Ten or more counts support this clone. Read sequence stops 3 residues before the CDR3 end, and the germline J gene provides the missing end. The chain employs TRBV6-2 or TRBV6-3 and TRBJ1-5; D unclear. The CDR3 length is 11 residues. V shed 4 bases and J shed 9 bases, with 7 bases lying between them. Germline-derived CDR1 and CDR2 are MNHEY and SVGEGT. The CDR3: CASSSTPPQHF. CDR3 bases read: TGTGCCAGCAGTTCGACACCGCCC.

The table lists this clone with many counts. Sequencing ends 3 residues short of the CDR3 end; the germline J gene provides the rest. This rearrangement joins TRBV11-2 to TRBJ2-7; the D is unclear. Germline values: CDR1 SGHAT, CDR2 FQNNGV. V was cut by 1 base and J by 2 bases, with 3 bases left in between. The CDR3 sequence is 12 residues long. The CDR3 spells CASSLGAYEQYF. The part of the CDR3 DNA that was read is TGTGCCAGCAGCTTAGGCGCCTACGAG.

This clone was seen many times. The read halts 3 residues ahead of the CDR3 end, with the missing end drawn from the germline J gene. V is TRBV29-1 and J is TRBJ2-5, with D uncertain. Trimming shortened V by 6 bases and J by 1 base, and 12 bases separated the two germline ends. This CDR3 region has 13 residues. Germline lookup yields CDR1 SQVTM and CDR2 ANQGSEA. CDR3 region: CSVRGRFQETQYF. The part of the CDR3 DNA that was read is TGCAGCGTCCGAGGCAGATTCCAAGAGACC.

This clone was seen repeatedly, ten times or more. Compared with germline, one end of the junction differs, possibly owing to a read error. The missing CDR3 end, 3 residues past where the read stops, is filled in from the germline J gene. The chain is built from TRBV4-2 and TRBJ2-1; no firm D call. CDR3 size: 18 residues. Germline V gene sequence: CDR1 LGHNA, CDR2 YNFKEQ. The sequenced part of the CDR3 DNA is TGCGCCAGCAGCCAAGAGAGCTACGTTACAGTTCTCTACAATGAG. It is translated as CASSQESYVTVLYNE. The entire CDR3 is CASSQESYVTVLYNEQFF.

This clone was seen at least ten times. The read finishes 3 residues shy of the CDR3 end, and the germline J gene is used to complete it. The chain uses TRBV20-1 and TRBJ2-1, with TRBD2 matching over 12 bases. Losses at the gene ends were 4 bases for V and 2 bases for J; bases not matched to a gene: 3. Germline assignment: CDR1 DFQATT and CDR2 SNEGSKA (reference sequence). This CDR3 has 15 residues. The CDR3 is CSAKTSGRTYNEQFF. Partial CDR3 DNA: TGCAGTGCTAAGACTAGCGGGAGAACCTACAATGAG.

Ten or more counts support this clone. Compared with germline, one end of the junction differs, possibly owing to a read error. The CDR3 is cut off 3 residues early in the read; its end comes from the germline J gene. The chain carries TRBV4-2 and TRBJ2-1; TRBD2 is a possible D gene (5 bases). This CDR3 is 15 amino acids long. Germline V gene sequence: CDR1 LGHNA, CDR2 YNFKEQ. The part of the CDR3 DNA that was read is TGCGCCAGCAGCCAGGTTTTTGAGGGCTCTGGTGAG. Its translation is CASSQVFEGSGE. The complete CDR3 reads CASSQVFEGSGEQFF.

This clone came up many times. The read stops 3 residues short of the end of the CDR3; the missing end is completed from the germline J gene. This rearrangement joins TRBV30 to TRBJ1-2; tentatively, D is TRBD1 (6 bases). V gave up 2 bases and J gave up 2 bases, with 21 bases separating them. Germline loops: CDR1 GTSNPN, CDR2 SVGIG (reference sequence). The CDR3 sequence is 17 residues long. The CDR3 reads CAWSLTGTPVTNYGYTF. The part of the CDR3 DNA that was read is TGTGCCTGGAGTTTAACCGGGACACCCGTAACCAACTATGGC.